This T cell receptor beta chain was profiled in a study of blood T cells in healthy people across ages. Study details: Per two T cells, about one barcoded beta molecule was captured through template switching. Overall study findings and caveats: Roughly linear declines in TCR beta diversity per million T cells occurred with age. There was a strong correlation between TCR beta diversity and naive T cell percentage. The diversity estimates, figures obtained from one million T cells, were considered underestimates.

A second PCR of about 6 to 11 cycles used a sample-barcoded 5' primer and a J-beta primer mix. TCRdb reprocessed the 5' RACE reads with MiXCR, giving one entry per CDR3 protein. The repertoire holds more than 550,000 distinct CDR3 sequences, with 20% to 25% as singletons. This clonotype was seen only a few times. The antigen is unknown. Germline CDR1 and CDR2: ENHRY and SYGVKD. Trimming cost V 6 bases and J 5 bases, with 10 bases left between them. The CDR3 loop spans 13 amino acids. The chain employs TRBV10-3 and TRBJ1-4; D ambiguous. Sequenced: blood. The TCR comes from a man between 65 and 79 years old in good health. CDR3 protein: CAIRDGTNEKLFF. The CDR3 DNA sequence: TGTGCCATCAGGGACGGAACAAATGAAAAACTGTTTTTT.